There are many counts of the clone carrying this T cell receptor beta chain. This record belongs to a study of identical twins. The CDR3 extends over 14 amino acids. Trimming took 3 bases from V and 3 from J; bases not matched to a gene: 1. TCRdb reprocessed the 5' RACE reads with MiXCR, giving one entry per CDR3 protein. The sample shows 450,000 to 650,000 distinct CDR3 sequences, 9% to 10% of them seen only once. These same records also appear under a second study, on yellow fever vaccine responses in identical twins.

Sample: PBMCs. This clonotype originated in a woman between 18 and 29 years old in good health. This chain links TRBV12-3 or TRBV12-4 with TRBJ2-2; TRBD1 aligns across 7 bases. CDR3 protein: CASSFQGDTGELFF. The CDR3 coding sequence is TGTGCCAGCAGTTTTCAGGGGGACACCGGGGAGCTGTTTTTT.